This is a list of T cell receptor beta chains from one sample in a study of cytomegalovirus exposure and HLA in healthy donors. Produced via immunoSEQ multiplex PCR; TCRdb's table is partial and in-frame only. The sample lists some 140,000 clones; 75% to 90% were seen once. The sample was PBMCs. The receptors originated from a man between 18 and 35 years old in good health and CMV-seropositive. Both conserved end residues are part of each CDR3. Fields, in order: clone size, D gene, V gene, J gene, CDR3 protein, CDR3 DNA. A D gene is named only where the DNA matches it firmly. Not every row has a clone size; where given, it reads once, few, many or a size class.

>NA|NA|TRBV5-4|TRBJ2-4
CASSLEGSGVKNIQYF
TGTGCCAGCAGCTTGGAAGGGTCCGGGGTCAAAAACATTCAGTACTTC
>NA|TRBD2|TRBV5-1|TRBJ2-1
CASQSPGLESSEQFF
TGCGCCAGCCAGTCCCCCGGACTAGAATCTAGTGAGCAGTTCTTC
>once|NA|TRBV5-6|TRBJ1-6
CASQGKDSPLHF
TGTGCCAGCCAGGGGAAGGATTCACCCCTCCACTTT
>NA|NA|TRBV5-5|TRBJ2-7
CASSFGGREQYF
TGTGCCAGCAGCTTCGGAGGGAGGGAGCAGTACTTC
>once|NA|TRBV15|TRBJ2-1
CATSRVNYEQFF
TGTGCCACCAGCAGAGTAAATTATGAGCAGTTCTTC
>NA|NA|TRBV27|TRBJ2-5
CASGPTGGHQETQYF
TGTGCCAGCGGACCAACTGGAGGACACCAAGAGACCCAGTACTTC
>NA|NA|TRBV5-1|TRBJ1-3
CASKEPYSGNTIYF
TGCGCCAGCAAAGAACCCTACTCTGGAAACACCATATATTTT
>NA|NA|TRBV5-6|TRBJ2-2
CASSSRADTGELFF
TGTGCCAGCAGCTCTAGAGCTGACACCGGGGAGCTGTTTTTT
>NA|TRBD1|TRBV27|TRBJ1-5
CASSPRPGTGTYNQPQHF
TGTGCCAGCAGTCCGCGTCCCGGGACAGGGACTTATAATCAGCCCCAGCATTTT
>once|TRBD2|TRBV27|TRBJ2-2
CASSFLAGGLTGELFF
TGTGCCAGCAGTTTCCTAGCGGGAGGGCTCACCGGGGAGCTGTTTTTT
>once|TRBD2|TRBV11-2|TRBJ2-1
CASSSGTSGQNEQFF
TGTGCCAGCAGCTCCGGGACTAGCGGGCAGAATGAGCAGTTCTTC
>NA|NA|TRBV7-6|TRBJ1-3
CASSSSSGNTIYF
TGTGCCAGCAGCTCTTCCTCTGGAAACACCATATATTTT
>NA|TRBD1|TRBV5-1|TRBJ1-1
CASRAGTGLTEAFF
TGCGCCAGCAGGGCCGGGACAGGGTTAACTGAAGCTTTCTTT
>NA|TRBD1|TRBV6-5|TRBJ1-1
CASSSPGQAMNTEAFF
TGTGCCAGCAGTTCACCGGGACAGGCGATGAACACTGAAGCTTTCTTT
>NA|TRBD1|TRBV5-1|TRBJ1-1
CASSQRQGTEAFF
TGCGCCAGCAGCCAGAGACAGGGCACTGAAGCTTTCTTT
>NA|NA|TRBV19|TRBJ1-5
CASLERGNQPQHF
TGTGCCAGTCTCGAGCGGGGGAACCAGCCCCAGCATTTT
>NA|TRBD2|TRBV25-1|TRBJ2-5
CASSDPRAGGGQETQYF
TGTGCCAGCAGTGATCCAAGAGCGGGAGGAGGGCAAGAGACCCAGTACTTC
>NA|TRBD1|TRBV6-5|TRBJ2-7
CASSYSTGDEQYF
TGTGCCAGCAGTTACTCAACAGGGGACGAGCAGTACTTC
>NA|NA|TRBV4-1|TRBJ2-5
CASSRLGETQYF
TGCGCCAGCAGCCGCCTAGGAGAGACCCAGTACTTC
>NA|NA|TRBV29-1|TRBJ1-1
CSVLLQGNTEAFF
TGCAGCGTCCTTCTGCAGGGGAACACTGAAGCTTTCTTT
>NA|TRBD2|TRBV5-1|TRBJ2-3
CASSPHTSGPTDTQYF
TGCGCCAGCAGCCCGCACACTAGCGGACCCACAGATACGCAGTATTTT
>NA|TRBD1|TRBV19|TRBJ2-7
CASSMQGAYEQYF
TGTGCCAGTAGTATGCAGGGGGCCTACGAGCAGTACTTC
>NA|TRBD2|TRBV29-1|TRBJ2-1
CSVEVLAGGPNEQFF
TGCAGCGTTGAGGTACTAGCGGGAGGGCCAAATGAGCAGTTCTTC
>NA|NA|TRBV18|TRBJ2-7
CASSPPGQGGEQYF
TGTGCCAGCTCACCACCGGGGCAGGGGGGCGAGCAGTACTTC
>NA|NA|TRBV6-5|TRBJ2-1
CASRIRTYSYNEQFF
TGTGCCAGCAGGATCAGGACTTACTCCTACAATGAGCAGTTCTTC
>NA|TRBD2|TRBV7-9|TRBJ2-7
CASSSPSGRAYEQYF
TGTGCCAGCAGCTCCCCGAGCGGGAGGGCCTACGAGCAGTACTTC
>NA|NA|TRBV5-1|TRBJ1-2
CASQPGHLNYGYTF
TGCGCCAGCCAACCGGGACACCTAAACTATGGCTACACCTTC
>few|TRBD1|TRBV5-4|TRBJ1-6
CASSPQGANNSPLHF
TGTGCCAGCAGCCCGCAGGGGGCGAATAATTCACCCCTCCACTTT
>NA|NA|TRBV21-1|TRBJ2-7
CASSPAPWVDTSYEQYF
TGTGCCAGCAGCCCGGCCCCTTGGGTGGACACCTCCTACGAGCAGTACTTC
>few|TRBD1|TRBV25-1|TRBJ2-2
CASSSDRAPGELFF
TGTGCCAGCAGTTCGGACAGGGCCCCCGGGGAGCTGTTTTTT
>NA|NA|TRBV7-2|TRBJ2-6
CASTRGQWSSGANVLTF
TGTGCCAGCACCCGCGGGCAATGGAGCTCTGGGGCCAACGTCCTGACTTTC
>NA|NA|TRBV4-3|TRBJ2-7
CASSQGTTVYEQYF
TGCGCCAGCAGCCAAGGGACAACAGTCTACGAGCAGTACTTC
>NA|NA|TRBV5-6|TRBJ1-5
CASSLSDGINQPQHF
TGTGCCAGCAGCCTATCGGACGGGATAAATCAGCCCCAGCATTTT
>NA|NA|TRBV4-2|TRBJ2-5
CASSQDGLRDF
TGTGCCAGCAGCCAAGATGGACTCCGAGACTTC
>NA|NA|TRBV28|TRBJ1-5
CASSLVSGALQPQHF
TGTGCCAGCAGTTTGGTTTCAGGTGCATTGCAGCCCCAGCATTTT
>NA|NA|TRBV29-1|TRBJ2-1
CSVVRDEQFF
TGCAGCGTGGTCCGGGATGAGCAGTTCTTC
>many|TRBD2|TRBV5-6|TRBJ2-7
CASSLAGRGYEQYF
TGTGCCAGCAGCTTGGCAGGGAGGGGCTACGAGCAGTACTTC
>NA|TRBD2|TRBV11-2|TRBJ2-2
CASSWTSGGANTGELFF
TGTGCCAGCAGCTGGACTAGCGGGGGCGCGAACACCGGGGAGCTGTTTTTT
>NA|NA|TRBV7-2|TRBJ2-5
CASSLGGVGETQYF
TGTGCCAGCAGCTTAGGAGGTGTTGGAGAGACCCAGTACTTC
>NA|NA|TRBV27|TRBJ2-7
CASSLTPGIVVYEQYF
TGTGCCAGCAGCCTGACCCCGGGTATCGTGGTCTACGAGCAGTACTTC
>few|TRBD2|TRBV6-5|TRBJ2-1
CASSDGRLAINEQFF
TGTGCCAGCAGCGACGGCCGACTAGCGATCAATGAGCAGTTCTTC
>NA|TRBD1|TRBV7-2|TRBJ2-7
CASSFPQGIPSYEQYF
TGTGCCAGCAGCTTTCCACAGGGGATACCCTCCTACGAGCAGTACTTC
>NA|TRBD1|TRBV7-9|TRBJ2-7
CASSSRDSAYEQYF
TGTGCCAGCAGCTCCCGGGACAGCGCCTACGAGCAGTACTTC
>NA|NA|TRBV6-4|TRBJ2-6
CASSVRAGANVLTF
TGTGCCAGCAGTGTCAGGGCTGGGGCCAACGTCCTGACTTTC
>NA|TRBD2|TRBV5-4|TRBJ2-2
CASSFSGATGELFF
TGTGCCAGCAGCTTTAGCGGGGCCACCGGGGAGCTGTTTTTT
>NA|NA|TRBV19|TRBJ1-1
CASIGGNTEAFF
TGTGCCAGTATCGGGGGGAACACTGAAGCTTTCTTT
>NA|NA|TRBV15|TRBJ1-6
CATSRVSGNSPLHF
TGTGCCACCAGCAGAGTTTCAGGGAATTCACCCCTCCACTTT
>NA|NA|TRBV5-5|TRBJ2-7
CASSLAPDSSYEQYF
TGTGCCAGCAGCTTGGCTCCCGACAGCTCCTACGAGCAGTACTTC
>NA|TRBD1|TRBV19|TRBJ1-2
CASSAIQGAADGYTF
TGTGCCAGTAGTGCCATACAGGGGGCAGCGGATGGCTACACCTTC
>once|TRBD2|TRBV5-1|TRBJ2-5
CASSSQAGGKETQYF
TGCGCCAGCAGCTCCCAAGCGGGAGGTAAAGAGACCCAGTACTTC
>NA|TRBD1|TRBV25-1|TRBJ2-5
CASSPPDRAQETQYF
TGTGCCAGCAGTCCCCCAGACAGGGCCCAAGAGACCCAGTACTTC
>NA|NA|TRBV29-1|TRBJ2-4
CSVLRQDLAKNIQYF
TGCAGCGTTCTCCGACAGGACTTAGCCAAAAACATTCAGTACTTC
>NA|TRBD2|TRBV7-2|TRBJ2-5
CASSSLTSGRGETQYF
TGTGCCAGCAGCTCCTTGACTAGCGGGAGGGGAGAGACCCAGTACTTC
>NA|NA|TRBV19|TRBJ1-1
CASSIGRGGTEAFF
TGTGCCAGTAGTATCGGCAGGGGTGGGACTGAAGCTTTCTTT
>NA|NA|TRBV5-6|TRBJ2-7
CASSLGYRVSSYEQYF
TGTGCCAGCAGCTTGGGGTATCGCGTTAGCTCCTACGAGCAGTACTTC
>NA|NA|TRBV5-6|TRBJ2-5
CASSLSGRGETQYF
TGTGCCAGCAGCTTGTCTGGGCGGGGAGAGACCCAGTACTTC
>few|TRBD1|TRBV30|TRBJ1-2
CAWSPGGHYGYTF
TGTGCCTGGAGTCCAGGGGGACACTATGGCTACACCTTC
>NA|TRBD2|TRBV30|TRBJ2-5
CAWSLAGEETQYF
TGTGCCTGGAGTTTAGCGGGAGAAGAGACCCAGTACTTC
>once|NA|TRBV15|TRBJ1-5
CATSRDPRRTVNQPQHF
TGTGCCACCAGCAGAGATCCACGTAGGACAGTCAATCAGCCCCAGCATTTT
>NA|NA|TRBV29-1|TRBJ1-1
CSVAKAEAFF
TGCAGCGTTGCCAAAGCAGAAGCTTTCTTT